The text below deals with one T cell receptor beta chain. Per the germline V gene, CDR1 is MNHEY and CDR2 is SVGAGI. Deletions cut 5 bases from V and 0 bases from J, with 14 bases between. The CDR3 runs to 15 residues. This record belongs to a study of OX40 agonist ivuxolimab in advanced cancers. Repertoires were generated with immunoSEQ multiplex PCR, while TCRdb's copy carries only in-frame clones and drops some. In the table there are about 72,000 clones, 89% of which are singletons. The chain combines TRBV6-5 with TRBJ2-7; D possibly matches TRBD1 or TRBD2 (5 bases each). This receptor was taken from an adult with an advanced solid tumor such as melanoma, head and neck, liver or kidney cancer. Sequencing was performed on CD4+ or CD8+ T cells sorted from blood, taken in a trial of the OX40 agonist ivuxolimab. CDR3 in DNA: TGTGCCAGCAGTCACGCCGGGACGAACTCCTACGAGCAGTACTTC. Translating gives CASSHAGTNSYEQYF.